This TCR beta chain was observed in a study of Ad26.COV2.S vaccination and SARS-CoV-2 variants. Overall study context: Enrollment placed the donor in the COV1001 Ad26.COV2.S trial arm.

As to this clone: The antigen remains undetermined.

Germline V gives CDR1 SGHRS, CDR2 YFSETQ. CDR3 size: 15 residues. V shed 2 bases, J shed 6 bases, and the junction held 8 bases outside the gene matches. The repertoire was sequenced with immunoSEQ multiplex PCR; TCRdb's copy has only in-frame clones and lacks some. Among about 350,000 clones listed, about 85% were seen once. Whole-study findings and limits: Similar non-spike TCR breadth was seen in vaccine and placebo recipients. TCR breadth and depth analyses may have underestimated total T cell responses.

The treatment is: roughly 18 received Ad26.COV2.S at low or high dose, single or two shots; about five received placebo; per-sample allocation not given. Day 63 after the first vaccine or placebo injection was the time point for sampling. The origin of this receptor is a person aged 18-60 years who received the Ad26.COV2.S COVID-19 vaccine or a placebo. The material sequenced was peripheral blood, taken in a trial of Ad26.COV2.S vaccine versus placebo. This chain uses TRBV5-1 with TRBJ1-5, with 7 bases fitting TRBD1. In DNA form, the CDR3 reads TGCGCCAGCAGCTTTGGCGACAGGGTAGGTCAGCCCCAGCATTTT. Its protein product is CASSFGDRVGQPQHF.